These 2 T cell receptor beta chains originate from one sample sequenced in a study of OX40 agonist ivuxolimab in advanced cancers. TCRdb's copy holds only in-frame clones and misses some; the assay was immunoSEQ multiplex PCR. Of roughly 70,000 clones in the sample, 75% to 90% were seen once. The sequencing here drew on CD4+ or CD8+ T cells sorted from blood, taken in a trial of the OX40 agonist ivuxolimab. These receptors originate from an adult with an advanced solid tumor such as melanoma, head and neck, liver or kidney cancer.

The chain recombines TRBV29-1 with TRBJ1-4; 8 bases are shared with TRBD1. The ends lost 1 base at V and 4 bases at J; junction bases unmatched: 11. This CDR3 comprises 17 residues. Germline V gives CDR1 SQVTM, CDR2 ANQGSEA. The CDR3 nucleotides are TGCAGCGTTGAAGGCACACCCGGACAGGGTAATAATGAAAAACTGTTTTTT. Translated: CSVEGTPGQGNNEKLFF.

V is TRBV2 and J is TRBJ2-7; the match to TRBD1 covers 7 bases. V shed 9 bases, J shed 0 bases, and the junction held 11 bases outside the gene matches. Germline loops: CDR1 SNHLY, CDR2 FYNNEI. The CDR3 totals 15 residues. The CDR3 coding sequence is TGTGCCAGTACAGGACAGGCCCCGATCTCCTACGAGCAGTACTTC. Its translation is CASTGQAPISYEQYF.